This TCR beta chain was documented in a study of blood T cell repertoires in COVID-19. The CDR3 is 18 residues long. V lost 5 bases to trimming and J lost 2 bases, with 21 bases between them. Looked up from germline, CDR1 is KGHSH and CDR2 is LQKENI. Produced via immunoSEQ multiplex PCR; TCRdb's table is partial and in-frame only. The sample yields around 250,000 clones, approximately 84% seen once. The sample consisted of peripheral blood. The rearrangement links TRBV18 to TRBJ2-2; tentatively, D is TRBD2 (8 bases). This sequence was found in a woman at least 80 years old with acute or convalescent COVID-19. CDR3: CASSSQGTGTSNTGELFF. CDR3 DNA sequence: TGTGCCAGCTCATCACAGGGGACCGGGACTAGTAACACCGGGGAGCTGTTTTTT.